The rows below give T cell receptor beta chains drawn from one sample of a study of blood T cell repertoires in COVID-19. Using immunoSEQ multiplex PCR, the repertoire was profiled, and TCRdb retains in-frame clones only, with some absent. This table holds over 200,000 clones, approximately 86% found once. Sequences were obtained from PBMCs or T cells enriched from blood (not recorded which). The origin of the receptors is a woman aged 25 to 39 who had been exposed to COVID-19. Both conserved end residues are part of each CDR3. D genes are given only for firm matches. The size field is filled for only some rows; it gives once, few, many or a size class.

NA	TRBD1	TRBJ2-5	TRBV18	CASSPPLAGGETQYF	TGTGCCAGCTCACCTCCGCTGGCAGGGGGCGAGACCCAGTACTTC
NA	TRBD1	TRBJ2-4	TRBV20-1	CRNRQGKIQYF	TGCAGGAATAGACAGGGTAAAATTCAGTACTTC
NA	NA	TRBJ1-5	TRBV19	CASSNGRPGTHSNQPQHF	TGTGCCAGTAGTAACGGTAGGCCCGGGACACATAGCAATCAGCCCCAGCATTTT
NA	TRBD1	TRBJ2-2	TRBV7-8	CASSPRDRGRNTGELFF	TGTGCCAGCAGCCCCAGGGACAGGGGGCGAAACACCGGGGAGCTGTTTTTT
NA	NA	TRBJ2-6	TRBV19	CASTSGANVLTF	NA
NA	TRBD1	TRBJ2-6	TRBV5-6	CASSLWDRDASGANVLTF	TGTGCCAGCAGCTTGTGGGACAGGGACGCCTCTGGGGCCAACGTCCTGACTTTC
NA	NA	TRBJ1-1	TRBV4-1	CASSQGVGGSTEAFF	TGCGCCAGCAGCCAAGGCGTGGGGGGGAGCACTGAAGCTTTCTTT
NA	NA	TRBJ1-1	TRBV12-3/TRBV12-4	CASSFQVRAEAFF	TGTGCCAGCAGTTTCCAGGTGAGGGCTGAAGCTTTCTTT
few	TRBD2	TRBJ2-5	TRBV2	CASTSGGAETQYF	TGTGCCAGCACCAGCGGGGGGGCCGAGACCCAGTACTTC
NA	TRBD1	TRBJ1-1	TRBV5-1	CASSFDRGGTEAFF	TGCGCCAGCAGCTTCGACAGGGGAGGCACTGAAGCTTTCTTT
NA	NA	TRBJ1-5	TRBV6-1	CASSEIGRVNQPQHF	TGTGCCAGCAGTGAAATTGGCAGGGTCAATCAGCCCCAGCATTTT
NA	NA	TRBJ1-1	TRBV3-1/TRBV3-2	CASSQESRQNTEAFF	TGTGCCAGCAGCCAAGAATCCAGACAAAACACTGAAGCTTTCTTT
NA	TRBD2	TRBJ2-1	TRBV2	CASSEALGLAVYNEQFF	TGTGCCAGCAGTGAAGCGTTAGGGCTAGCGGTCTACAATGAGCAGTTCTTC
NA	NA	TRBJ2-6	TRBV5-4	CASSLDGRRLSGANVLTF	TGTGCCAGCAGCTTGGATGGCAGGAGGTTGAGCGGGGCCAACGTCCTGACTTTC
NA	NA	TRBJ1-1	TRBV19	CASSISGPEAFF	TGTGCCAGTAGTATTTCAGGTCCTGAAGCTTTCTTT
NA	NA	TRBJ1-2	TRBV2	CASSESRGDVYTF	TGTGCCAGCAGTGAATCTCGGGGGGATGTCTACACCTTC
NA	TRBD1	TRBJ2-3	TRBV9	CASSADRGRGGDTQYF	TGTGCCAGCAGCGCGGACAGGGGGCGAGGAGGAGATACGCAGTATTTT
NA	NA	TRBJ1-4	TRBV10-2	CASREDSHNEKLFF	TGCGCCAGCAGAGAAGACAGCCATAATGAAAAACTGTTTTTT
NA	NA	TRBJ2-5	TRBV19	CASSIEGPGLLGGQETQYF	TGTGCCAGTAGTATAGAGGGGCCCGGACTCCTAGGGGGTCAAGAGACCCAGTACTTC
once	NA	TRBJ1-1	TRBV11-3	CASSLVVVQGLYTEAFF	TGTGCCAGCAGCTTAGTTGTGGTACAGGGTCTATACACTGAAGCTTTCTTT
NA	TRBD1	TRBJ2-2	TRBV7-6	CASSPGQGATGELFF	TGTGCCAGCAGCCCTGGACAGGGGGCCACCGGGGAGCTGTTTTTT
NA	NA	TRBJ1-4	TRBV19	CASTPDGGAPQLFF	TGTGCCAGTACCCCCGACGGGGGTGCCCCTCAACTGTTTTTT